Following are 22 T cell receptor beta chains from one sample sequenced in a study of blood T cells in healthy people across ages. Primers used in a second PCR of about 6 to 11 cycles were a sample-barcoded 5' primer and a J-beta primer mix. TCRdb passed the 5' RACE reads through MiXCR, listing each CDR3 protein once. The data show roughly 2 million distinct CDR3 sequences, about 50% seen once. Sequenced: blood. The source is a woman in her thirties or forties in good health.

The J gene is TRBJ2-4, the V gene TRBV4-3; D may be TRBD1 (6 bases). The J call may be mistaken, given a closer DNA end match to TRBJ2-7. This CDR3 is 17 amino acids long. Germline V CDR1 and CDR2: LGHNA, YSLEER. The CDR3 loop reads CASSLYEPGQGYYEQYF. CDR3 nucleotides: TGCGCCAGCAGCCTCTACGAACCGGGACAAGGATACTACGAGCAGTACTTC.

The J gene is TRBJ2-3, the V gene TRBV6-1; TRBD2 matches 13 bases. The CDR3 has 17 residues. Germline V gene lookup returns CDR1 MNHNS and CDR2 SASEGT. V gave up 6 bases and J gave up 8 bases; unmatched junction bases: 14. The CDR3 region is CASSSLGLAGDPGTQYF. CDR3 bases: TGTGCCAGCAGCTCTCTCGGACTAGCGGGGGATCCGGGTACGCAGTATTTT.

This clonotype was seen more than once but under ten times. The chain couples TRBV25-1 to TRBJ2-5; the D gene is possibly TRBD2 (6 bases). Trimming removed 2 bases from V and 4 bases from J, with 11 bases in between. Germline assignment: CDR1 MGHDK and CDR2 SYGVNS. The CDR3 loop spans 14 amino acids. CDR3 in DNA: TGTGCCAGCAGTGAAGCGCGGGGTTCAGAGACCCAGTACTTC. Translating it yields CASSEARGSETQYF.

The chain joins TRBV16 to TRBJ2-7, with 8 bases identical to TRBD1. The CDR3 loop spans 15 amino acids. Germline V gene sequence: CDR1 KGHSY, CDR2 FQNENV. J gave up 4 bases and V 5 bases, and 10 bases lay outside the gene matches. The CDR3 here is CASSSYRDRMYEQYF. DNA of the CDR3: TGTGCCAGCAGCAGTTACCGGGACAGGATGTACGAGCAGTACTTC.

The genes are TRBV7-8 and TRBJ1-2, with D hard to call. CDR3 length equals 12 residues. The germline CDR1 and CDR2 sequences are SGHVS and FQNEAQ. Deletions cut 1 base from V and 6 bases from J, with 6 bases between. CDR3 loop: CASSLDSDGYTF. The CDR3 DNA follows: TGTGCCAGCAGCTTAGATAGCGATGGCTACACCTTC.

This clonotype was counted between two and nine times. The chain joins TRBV7-9 to TRBJ2-1, with D tentatively TRBD1 or TRBD2 (6 bases each). The CDR3 has 17 residues. Per germline, CDR1 SEHNR and CDR2 FQNEAQ (reference sequence). Trimming removed 1 base at V and 2 bases at J, with 15 bases between. The CDR3 is CASSLVNMGGAYNEQFF. For the CDR3, the DNA is TGTGCCAGCAGCTTAGTTAATATGGGGGGCGCCTACAATGAGCAGTTCTTC. Combining the CDR3 with reference TRBV7-9 and TRBJ2-1 gives the whole variable domain DTGVSQNPRHKITKRGQNVTFRCDPISEHNRLYWYRQTLGQGPEFLTYFQNEAQLEKSRLLSDRFSAERPKGSFSTLEIQRTEQGDSAMYLCASSLVNMGGAYNEQFFGPGTRLTVL.

The CDR3 reads CSAYPAGGPTDTQYF. The CDR3 nucleotides are TGCAGTGCATACCCCGCGGGGGGACCCACAGATACGCAGTATTTT. The chain joins TRBV20-1 to TRBJ2-3; 8 bases match TRBD2. The junction had 10 bases not matched to a gene; V was cut back by 6 bases and J by 2 bases. The V gene's germline CDR1 is DFQATT and CDR2 SNEGSKA (reference sequence). This CDR3 region has 15 residues.

This clonotype was counted a few times. J is TRBJ2-4 and V is TRBV10-3, with D perhaps TRBD1 or TRBD2 (5 bases each). The J call could be wrong; TRBJ2-7 is a better fit for the DNA end. Germline assignment: CDR1 ENHRY and CDR2 SYGVKD. The CDR3 extends over 16 amino acids. The CDR3 DNA is TGTGCCATCAGTGACCCCGGGACGGCGGCGGCGGGCGAGCAGTACTTC. Its protein is CAISDPGTAAAGEQYF.

This clonotype was found once. The genes are TRBV12-3 or TRBV12-4 and TRBJ2-1; D possibly matches TRBD1 or TRBD2 (6 bases each). The CDR3 covers 16 residues. Deletions cut 1 base from V and 4 bases from J, with 14 bases between. The CDR3 here is CASSLGGRGRYNEQFF. DNA of the CDR3: TGTGCCAGCAGTTTAGGAGGCCGGGGGCGATACAATGAGCAGTTCTTC.

The V gene is TRBV6-2 or TRBV6-3, the J gene TRBJ2-1, with D perhaps being TRBD1 or TRBD2 (6 bases each). CDR1 and CDR2 from the germline V gene are MNHEY and SVGEGT. Trimming stripped 5 bases from V and 6 bases from J, with 20 bases between. This CDR3 comprises 16 residues. CDR3 nucleotide sequence: TGTGCCAGCAGTGATCAGGGACGGGGGCCGTCCAATGAGCAGTTCTTC. Residues: CASSDQGRGPSNEQFF.

This clonotype was recorded a few times. CDR3 protein: CASSLYQGANQDGYTF. For the CDR3, the DNA is TGTGCCAGCAGCTTGTACCAAGGGGCTAATCAGGACGGCTACACCTTC. This chain links TRBV7-2 with TRBJ1-2; TRBD1 is a possible D gene (5 bases). This CDR3 spans 16 amino acids. Germline CDR1 and CDR2: SGHTA and FQGNSA. Trimming took 3 bases from V and 8 from J, leaving 22 bases between them.

In this sample, this clonotype turned up a few times. This chain joins TRBV7-2 and TRBJ1-5; D is possibly TRBD1 (6 bases). The germline V and J ends were trimmed by 3 bases and 4 bases, with 13 bases remaining between them. In germline, CDR1 is SGHTA, CDR2 FQGNSA. The CDR3 contains 15 residues. The CDR3 reads CASSLQGSGNQPQHF. The CDR3 region has the DNA TGTGCCAGCAGCTTGCAGGGGTCGGGGAATCAGCCCCAGCATTTT.

This clonotype was recorded many times. The chain employs TRBV7-2 and TRBJ2-3; 7 bases fit TRBD1. There are 16 residues in the CDR3. Trimming at V came to 5 bases and at J to 1 base, leaving 9 bases not matched to a gene. In germline, CDR1 is SGHTA, CDR2 FQGNSA. Here the CDR3 reads CASSHNRGGGTDTQYF. The DNA for the CDR3 is TGTGCCAGCAGCCACAACAGGGGCGGTGGCACAGATACGCAGTATTTT.

The sample holds one count of this clonotype. V gene TRBV28 combines with J gene TRBJ2-1; D possibly corresponds to TRBD1 (5 bases). Germline V gene sequence: CDR1 MDHEN, CDR2 SYDVKM. The CDR3 length is 13 residues. V lost 8 bases and J 4 bases, leaving 12 bases between the germline ends. The DNA for the CDR3 is TGTGCCAGCGGAGTCACAGGTTACAATGAGCAGTTCTTC. Its protein product is CASGVTGYNEQFF. Looking up the rest from reference TRBV28 and TRBJ2-1 gives the full variable domain: DVKVTQSSRYLVKRTGEKVFLECVQDMDHENMFWYRQDPGLGLRLIYFSYDVKMKEKGDIPEGYSVSREKKERFSLILESASTNQTSMYLCASGVTGYNEQFFGPGTRLTVL.

CDR3 sequence reads: CASSQGRLAGSGGADTQYF. The CDR3 DNA is TGTGCCAGCAGCCAAGGGAGACTAGCGGGGTCAGGGGGCGCAGATACGCAGTATTTT. The genes are TRBV3-1 and TRBJ2-3; 11 bases agree with TRBD2. The germline CDR1 and CDR2 sequences are LGHDT and YNNKEL (reference sequence). CDR3 length: 19 residues. V trimming: 1 base; J trimming: 4 bases; junction bases outside the gene matches: 13.

The chain carries TRBV7-9 and TRBJ2-7; weak D call: TRBD2 (5 bases). V lost 1 base, J lost 5 bases, and 12 bases lay in between. The CDR3 has 14 amino acids. Germline V gene lookup returns CDR1 SEHNR and CDR2 FQNEAQ (reference sequence). The CDR3 DNA reads as TGTGCCAGCAGCTTAGATGGAGGAGGAGACGAGCAGTACTTC. Its translation is CASSLDGGGDEQYF.

V usage is TRBV10-3 and J usage is TRBJ2-6; D is unresolved. The CDR3 has 14 amino acids. Germline lookup yields CDR1 ENHRY and CDR2 SYGVKD. V gave up 6 bases and J gave up 0 bases, with 6 bases separating them. This CDR3 is CAISLDSGANVLTF. CDR3 DNA: TGTGCCATCAGCCTGGACTCTGGGGCCAACGTCCTGACTTTC.

This rearrangement joins TRBV11-3 to TRBJ2-3; TRBD1 might be the D (5 bases). Per the germline V gene, CDR1 is SGHNT and CDR2 is YENEEA. This CDR3 contains 15 residues. Trimming shortened V by 5 bases and J by 2 bases, and 14 bases separated the two germline ends. CDR3 loop: CASSATGLVTDTQYF. As DNA, the CDR3 is TGTGCCAGCAGCGCAACAGGTTTGGTCACAGATACGCAGTATTTT. Supplemented by reference TRBV11-3 and TRBJ2-3, the full variable domain reads EAGVVQSPRYKIIEKKQPVAFWCNPISGHNTLYWYLQNLGQGPELLIRYENEEAVDDSQLPKDRFSAERLKGVDSTLKIQPAELGDSAVYLCASSATGLVTDTQYFGPGTRLTVL.

This clonotype was detected only a few times. The chain carries TRBV29-1 and TRBJ2-5; D not resolved. The CDR3 loop spans 12 amino acids. V shed 3 bases and J shed 2 bases, with 7 bases lying between them. Germline lookup yields CDR1 SQVTM and CDR2 ANQGSEA. The CDR3 nucleotides read TGCAGCGTTGACGCCACGCAAGAGACCCAGTACTTC. This translates into CSVDATQETQYF. Full variable domain (outside the CDR3, taken from reference TRBV29-1 and TRBJ2-5): SAVISQKPSRDICQRGTSLTIQCQVDSQVTMMFWYRQQPGQSLTLIATANQGSEATYESGFVIDKFPISRPNLTFSTLTVSNMSPEDSSIYLCSVDATQETQYFGPGTRLLVL.

The chain couples TRBV2 to TRBJ1-1; D is perhaps TRBD1 (5 bases). This CDR3 contains 14 residues. Trimming pared 0 bases from V and 11 bases from J, leaving 16 bases between. The germline CDR1 and CDR2 sequences are SNHLY and FYNNEI. The CDR3 coding sequence is TGTGCCAGCAGTGAAGCGAACAGGCTTTTGGAGGCTTTCTTT. Protein: CASSEANRLLEAFF.

The CDR3 loop reads CASRSPDRNMNTEAFF. CDR3 DNA: TGTGCCAGCAGAAGCCCAGACAGAAACATGAACACTGAAGCTTTCTTT. The J gene is TRBJ1-1, the V gene TRBV6-6, with D perhaps TRBD1 (5 bases). The CDR3 covers 16 residues. Per the germline V gene, CDR1 is MNHNY and CDR2 is SVGAGI (reference sequence). Trimming removed 6 bases from V and 0 bases from J, with 17 bases in between.

This chain connects TRBV25-1 to TRBJ1-2, with 7 bases identical to TRBD1. The J segment lost 2 bases and the V segment lost 6 bases, leaving 9 bases of the junction unmatched. The germline gives CDR1 MGHDK, CDR2 SYGVNS. The CDR3 totals 15 residues. This CDR3 is CASSALGTANYGYTF. The CDR3 nucleotides are TGTGCCAGCAGCGCCCTAGGGACAGCAAACTATGGCTACACCTTC.